This T cell receptor (beta chain) derives from a study of T cells expressing NK-cell markers. The wider study: Sorted CD3+CD56+NKG2C+, CD3+CD56+NKG2C- and CD3+CD56-NKG2C+ T-cell subsets were beta-chain profiled. Among eight sequenced donors, seven carried HCMV seropositivity while one was seronegative. General observations from the study: Dominant NKG2C+ clonotypes in about six donors made up about 1.0-7.5% of CD8+ T cells.

This CDR3 is 14 amino acids long. As regards this clonotype: The antigen remains undetermined.

TCRdb re-called the 5' RACE reads, yielding one record per CDR3 amino acid sequence without DNA. There are 250,000 or so distinct CDR3 sequences in the sample, with 4.2% held by the top ten. Sequenced: blood T cells: a sorted CD56 or NKG2C T cell subset, CD4+ or CD8+ T cells, or bulk PBMC T cells (not recorded which). The receptor was isolated from a woman between 18 and 70 years old in good health. The rearrangement uses TRBV12-3 or TRBV12-4 and TRBJ1-3; TCRdb proposes TRBD1, but this gene call is untestable without DNA. CDR3 protein: CASSLQQGGNTIYF.